This TCR beta chain derives from a study of patients and donors after allogeneic stem cell transplantation. MiXCR, applied by TCRdb to the RT-PCR reads, yields one record per CDR3 protein. The table lists about a million distinct CDR3 sequences, more than 15% of them singletons. Per the germline V gene, CDR1 is MGHDK and CDR2 is SYGVNS. CDR3 length equals 17 residues. V shed 4 bases, J shed 4 bases, and the junction held 13 bases outside the gene matches. The specimen was blood, either unsorted or a sorted T cell fraction (not recorded which). This clonotype originated in a human donor who was either an allogeneic HSCT recipient or a stem cell or donor lymphocyte infusion donor (not recorded which). It is not recorded whose cells these are; they may come from a transplant donor. The chain recombines TRBV25-1 with TRBJ2-5, with 9 bases matching TRBD1. DNA for the CDR3: TGTGCCAGCAGTGCTAATGGGGGACAGGGTTTCAGAGAGACCCAGTACTTC. It is translated as CASSANGGQGFRETQYF.